This TCR beta chain was sequenced during a study of Graves' ophthalmopathy and Graves' hyperthyroidism. Broader study findings: A 13-signature model separated ophthalmopathy from stable hyperthyroidism, just over 85% sensitivity, roughly 80% specificity.

Moderately to severely active ophthalmopathy under 3 months, CAS at least 3, NOSPECS at least 4. The diagnostic workup employed clinical symptoms, serum thyroxine, TRAb, thyroid ultrasound and orbital computed tomography. The CDR3 spans 12 residues. J gave up 5 bases and V 8 bases, and 3 bases lay outside the gene matches. In this sample, this clonotype turned up many times. Antigen specificity is unknown. Scientists amplified the TCR beta CDR3 regions from RNA transcripts. HTBI primers served in a first-round RT-PCR, which a second-round multiplex PCR followed. TCRdb analysed the multiplex PCR reads with MiXCR anew, one entry per CDR3 protein. The sample has around 470,000 distinct CDR3 sequences; 14% are singletons.

The sample was blood. The chain recombines TRBV12-3 or TRBV12-4 with TRBJ2-5, with 9 nucleotides matching TRBD2. The sequence came from a woman in her thirties with Graves' ophthalmopathy. The CDR3 nucleotides read TGTGCCAGCTCGGGACTAGCCGAGACCCAGTACTTC. Amino acids: CASSGLAETQYF.